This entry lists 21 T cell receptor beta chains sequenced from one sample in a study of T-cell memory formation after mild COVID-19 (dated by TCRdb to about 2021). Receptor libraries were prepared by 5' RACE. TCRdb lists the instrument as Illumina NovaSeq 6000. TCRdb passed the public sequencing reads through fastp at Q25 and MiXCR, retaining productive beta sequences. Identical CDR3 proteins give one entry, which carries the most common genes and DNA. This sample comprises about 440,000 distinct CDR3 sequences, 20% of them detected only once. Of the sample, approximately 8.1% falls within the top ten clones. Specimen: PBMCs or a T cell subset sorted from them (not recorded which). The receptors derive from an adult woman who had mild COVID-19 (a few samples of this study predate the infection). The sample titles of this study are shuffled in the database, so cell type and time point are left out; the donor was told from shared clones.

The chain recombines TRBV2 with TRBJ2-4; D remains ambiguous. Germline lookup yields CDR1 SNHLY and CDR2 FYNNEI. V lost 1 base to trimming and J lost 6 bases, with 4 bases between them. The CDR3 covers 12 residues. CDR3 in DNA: TGTGCCAGCAGTGAAGACGGAAACATTCAGTACTTC. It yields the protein CASSEDGNIQYF.

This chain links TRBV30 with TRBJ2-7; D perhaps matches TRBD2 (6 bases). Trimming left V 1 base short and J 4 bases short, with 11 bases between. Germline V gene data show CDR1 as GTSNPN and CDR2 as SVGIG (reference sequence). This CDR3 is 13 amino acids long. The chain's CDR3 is CAWSAPGGYEQYF. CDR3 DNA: TGTGCCTGGAGTGCCCCAGGAGGGTACGAGCAGTACTTC.

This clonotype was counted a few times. The CDR3, as DNA: TGTGCCAGTAGGCGTCCGGGCGGGAGGGGAGCCGAGCAGTACTTC. This gives the protein CASRRPGGRGAEQYF. The J gene is TRBJ2-7, the V gene TRBV19, with 9 nucleotides matching TRBD2. J was trimmed by 6 bases and V by 6 bases; bases with no gene match: 12. The CDR3 has 15 amino acids. In germline, CDR1 is LNHDA, CDR2 SQIVND (reference sequence).

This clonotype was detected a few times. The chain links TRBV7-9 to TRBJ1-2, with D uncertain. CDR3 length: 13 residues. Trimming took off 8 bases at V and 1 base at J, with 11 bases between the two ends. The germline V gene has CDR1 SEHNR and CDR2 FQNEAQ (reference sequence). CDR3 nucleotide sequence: TGTGCCAGCCGGAACAGCATTAACTATGGCTACACCTTC. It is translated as CASRNSINYGYTF.

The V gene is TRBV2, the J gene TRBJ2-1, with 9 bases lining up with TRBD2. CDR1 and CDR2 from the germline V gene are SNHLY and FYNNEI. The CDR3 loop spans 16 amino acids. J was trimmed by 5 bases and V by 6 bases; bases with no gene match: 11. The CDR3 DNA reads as TGTGCCAGCAGCCTCCTGGGGGCGGGAGGGGACAATGAGCAGTTCTTC. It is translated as CASSLLGAGGDNEQFF. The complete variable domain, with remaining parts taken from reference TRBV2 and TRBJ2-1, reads EPEVTQTPSHQVTQMGQEVILRCVPISNHLYFYWYRQILGQKVEFLVSFYNNEISEKSEIFDDQFSVERPDGSNFTLKIRSTKLEDSAMYFCASSLLGAGGDNEQFFGPGTRLTVL.

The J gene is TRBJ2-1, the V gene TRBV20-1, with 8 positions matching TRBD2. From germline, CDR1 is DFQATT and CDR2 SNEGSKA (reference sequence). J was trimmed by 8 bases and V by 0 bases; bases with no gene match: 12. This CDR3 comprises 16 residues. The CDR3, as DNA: TGCAGTGCTAGAGAATTTTTGAGCGGGAGTACTTATGAGCAGTTCTTC. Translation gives CSAREFLSGSTYEQFF.

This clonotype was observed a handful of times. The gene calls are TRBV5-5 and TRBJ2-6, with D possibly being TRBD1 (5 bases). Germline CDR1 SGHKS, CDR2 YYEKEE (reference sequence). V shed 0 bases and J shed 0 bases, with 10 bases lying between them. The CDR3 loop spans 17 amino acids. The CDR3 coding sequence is TGTGCCAGCAGCTTGGAGGTGACAGCCTCTGGGGCCAACGTCCTGACTTTC. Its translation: CASSLEVTASGANVLTF.

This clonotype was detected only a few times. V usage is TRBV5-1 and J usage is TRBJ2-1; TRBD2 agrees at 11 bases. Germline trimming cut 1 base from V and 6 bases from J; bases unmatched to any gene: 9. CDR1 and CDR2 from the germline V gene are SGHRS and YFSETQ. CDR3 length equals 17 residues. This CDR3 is CASSLTSGSVRLNEQFF. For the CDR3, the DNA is TGCGCCAGCAGCTTGACTAGCGGGAGTGTTCGACTCAATGAGCAGTTCTTC. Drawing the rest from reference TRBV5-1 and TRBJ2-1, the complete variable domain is KAGVTQTPRYLIKTRGQQVTLSCSPISGHRSVSWYQQTPGQGLQFLFEYFSETQRNKGNFPGRFSGRQFSNSRSEMNVSTLELGDSALYLCASSLTSGSVRLNEQFFGPGTRLTVL.

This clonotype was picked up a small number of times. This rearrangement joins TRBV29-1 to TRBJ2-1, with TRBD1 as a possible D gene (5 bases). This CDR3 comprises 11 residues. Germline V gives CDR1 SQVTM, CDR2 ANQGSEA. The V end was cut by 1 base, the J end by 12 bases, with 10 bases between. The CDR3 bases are TGCAGCGTTGAAGTCTTAAGGGGGCAGTTCTTC. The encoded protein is CSVEVLRGQFF.

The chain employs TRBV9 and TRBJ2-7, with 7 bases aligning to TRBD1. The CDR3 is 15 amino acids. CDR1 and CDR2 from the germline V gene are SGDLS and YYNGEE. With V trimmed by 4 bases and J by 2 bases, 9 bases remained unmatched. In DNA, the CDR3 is TGTGCCAGCAGCATTTTGGACGACAGGGCCTACGAGCAGTACTTC. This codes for CASSILDDRAYEQYF.

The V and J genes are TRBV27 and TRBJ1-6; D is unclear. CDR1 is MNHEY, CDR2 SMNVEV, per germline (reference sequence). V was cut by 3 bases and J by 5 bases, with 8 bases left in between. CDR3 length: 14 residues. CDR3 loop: CASSFDPDNSPLHF. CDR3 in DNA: TGTGCCAGCAGTTTTGACCCCGATAATTCACCCCTCCACTTT.

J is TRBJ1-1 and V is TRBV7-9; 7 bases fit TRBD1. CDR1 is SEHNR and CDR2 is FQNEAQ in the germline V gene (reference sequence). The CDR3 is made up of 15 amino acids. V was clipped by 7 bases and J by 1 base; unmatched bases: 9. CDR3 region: CASTWGDRANTEAFF. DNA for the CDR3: TGTGCCAGCACCTGGGGAGACAGGGCGAACACTGAAGCTTTCTTT.

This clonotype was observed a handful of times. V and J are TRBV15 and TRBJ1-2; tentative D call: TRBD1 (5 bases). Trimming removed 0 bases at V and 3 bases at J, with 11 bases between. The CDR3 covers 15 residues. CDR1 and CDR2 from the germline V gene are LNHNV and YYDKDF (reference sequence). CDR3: CATSRETGSHYGYTF. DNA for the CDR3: TGTGCCACCAGCAGAGAAACAGGATCCCACTATGGCTACACCTTC.

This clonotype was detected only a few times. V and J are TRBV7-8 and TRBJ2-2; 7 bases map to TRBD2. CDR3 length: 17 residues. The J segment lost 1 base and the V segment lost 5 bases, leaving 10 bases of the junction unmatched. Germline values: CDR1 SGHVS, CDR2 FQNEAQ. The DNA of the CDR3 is TGTGCCAGCAGCCGACTAGCCGGGACGGTGAACACCGGGGAGCTGTTTTTT. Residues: CASSRLAGTVNTGELFF.

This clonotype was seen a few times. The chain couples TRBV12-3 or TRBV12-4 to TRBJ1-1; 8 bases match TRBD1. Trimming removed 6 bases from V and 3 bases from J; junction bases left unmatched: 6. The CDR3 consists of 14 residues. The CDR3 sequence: CASRPDRGYTEAFF. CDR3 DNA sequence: TGTGCCAGCAGACCTGACAGGGGATACACTGAAGCTTTCTTT.

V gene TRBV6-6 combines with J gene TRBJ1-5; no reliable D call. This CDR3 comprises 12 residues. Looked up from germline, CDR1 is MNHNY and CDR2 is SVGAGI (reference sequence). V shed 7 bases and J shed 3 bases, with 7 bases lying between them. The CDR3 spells CASTENNQPQHF. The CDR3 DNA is TGTGCCAGCACGGAGAACAATCAGCCCCAGCATTTT.

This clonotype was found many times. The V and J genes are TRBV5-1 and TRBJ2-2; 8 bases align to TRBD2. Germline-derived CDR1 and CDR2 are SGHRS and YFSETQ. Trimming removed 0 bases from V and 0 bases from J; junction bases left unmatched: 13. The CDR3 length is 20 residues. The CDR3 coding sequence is TGCGCCAGCAGCTTGGAAGCCCGCCGAGCACTAGCGGCGAACACCGGGGAGCTGTTTTTT. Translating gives CASSLEARRALAANTGELFF.

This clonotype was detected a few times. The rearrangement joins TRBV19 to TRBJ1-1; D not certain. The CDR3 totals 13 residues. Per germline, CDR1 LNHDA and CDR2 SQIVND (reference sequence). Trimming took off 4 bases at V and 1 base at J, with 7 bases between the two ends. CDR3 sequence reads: CASSNKKNTEAFF. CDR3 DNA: TGTGCCAGTAGTAACAAAAAGAACACTGAAGCTTTCTTT.

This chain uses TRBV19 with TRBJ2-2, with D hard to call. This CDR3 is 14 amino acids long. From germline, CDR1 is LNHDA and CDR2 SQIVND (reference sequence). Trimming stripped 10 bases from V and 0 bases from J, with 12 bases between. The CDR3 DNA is TGTGCCATAAAGAGCGCCACGAACACCGGGGAGCTGTTTTTT. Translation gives CAIKSATNTGELFF. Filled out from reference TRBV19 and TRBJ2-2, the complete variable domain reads DGGITQSPKYLFRKEGQNVTLSCEQNLNHDAMYWYRQDPGQGLRLIYYSQIVNDFQKGDIAEGYSVSREKKESFPLTVTSAQKNPTAFYLCAIKSATNTGELFFGEGSRLTVL.

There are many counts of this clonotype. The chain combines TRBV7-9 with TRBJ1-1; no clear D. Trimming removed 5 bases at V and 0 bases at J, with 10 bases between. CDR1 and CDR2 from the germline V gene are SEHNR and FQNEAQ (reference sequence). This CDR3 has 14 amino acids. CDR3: CASSPSPMNTEAFF. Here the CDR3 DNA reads TGTGCCAGCAGCCCCAGCCCCATGAACACTGAAGCTTTCTTT.

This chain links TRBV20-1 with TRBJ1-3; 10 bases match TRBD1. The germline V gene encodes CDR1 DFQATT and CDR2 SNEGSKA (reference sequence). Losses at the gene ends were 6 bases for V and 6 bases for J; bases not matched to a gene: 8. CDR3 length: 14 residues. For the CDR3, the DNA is TGCAGTGCCCCGGGACAGGGGAACACAAACACCATATATTTT. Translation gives CSAPGQGNTNTIYF.